This TCR beta chain was identified in a study of radiotherapy plus CTLA-4 blockade in lung cancer. General study findings and limits: Increased serum interferon-beta after radiation also reportedly predicted response strongly.

V lost 5 bases and J lost 6; bases outside the gene matches: 3. The CDR3 has 13 amino acids. Germline lookup yields CDR1 SGHVS and CDR2 FNYEAQ. This clone was counted a few times. Its antigen is unidentified. Measured with immunoSEQ multiplex PCR; TCRdb has only the in-frame clones, and not every one. The sample lists some 60,000 clones, around 77% occurring once. V and J are TRBV7-6 and TRBJ2-2; 7 bases are shared with TRBD2. The TCR was taken from a human donor with non-small cell lung cancer who had a complete response to radiotherapy plus ipilimumab. The specimen was peripheral blood, collected from a patient treated with radiotherapy plus ipilimumab. The CDR3 DNA reads as TGTGCCAGCAGCCCCGGACTAGCCGGGGAGCTGTTTTTT. Translated, it gives CASSPGLAGELFF.